A selection of T cell receptor beta chains follows, all from one sample in a study of persistence of HIV-infected CD4 T cells. Generated by immunoSEQ multiplex PCR, the TCRdb table keeps only in-frame clones and is missing some. The table has some 50,000 clones, about 90% seen once. For these TCRs, the target antigens are not known. This sample comprised CD4+ T cells sorted from PBMCs after 18-hour stimulation, obtained from a patient who received antiretroviral therapy. All receptors come from an adult woman with HIV who was CMV-seropositive. Each CDR3 is given with its conserved first and last residue. A D gene is named only where the DNA matches it firmly. Size tells how often a clone was seen (once, few, many) or the class of an expanded clone, and some rows leave it out.

CDR3nt,CDR3aa,v_gene,j_gene,abundance,len,d_gene
TGTGCCAGCAGCGTAGGGGCGGGGGTGTACAATGAGCAGTTCTTC,CASSVGAGVYNEQFF,TRBV9,TRBJ2-1,-,15,TRBD2
TGCGCCAGCAGCATTGGACAGGGGAGTACCCAAGAGACCCAGTACTTC,CASSIGQGSTQETQYF,TRBV5-1,TRBJ2-5,-,16,TRBD1
TGCGCCAGCAGCTACGACAGGGGCGGTCAGCCCCAGCATTTT,CASSYDRGGQPQHF,TRBV5-1,TRBJ1-5,few,14,TRBD1
TGTGCCAGCAGTGATGGTGGTAGGGGGTTCGATGAAAAACTGTTTTTT,CASSDGGRGFDEKLFF,TRBV25-1,TRBJ1-4,-,16,-
TGTGCCAGCAGCGGGGTAGACAGGGTTGGCTACACCTTC,CASSGVDRVGYTF,TRBV5-6,TRBJ1-2,-,13,TRBD1
TGCAGCGTTGACGGGAGTTCCTACAATGAGCAGTTCTTC,CSVDGSSYNEQFF,TRBV29-1,TRBJ2-1,-,13,-
TGCAGCGTTGGCCGAGATGGCGATCAGCCCCAGCATTTT,CSVGRDGDQPQHF,TRBV29-1,TRBJ1-5,-,13,-
TGTGCCAGTAGATCCCCAGGGCTAGCCAAAAACATTCAGTACTTC,CASRSPGLAKNIQYF,TRBV19,TRBJ2-4,-,15,-
TGCGCCAGCAGCCAAGCAGGGGTGGGTCTCACAGATACGCAGTATTTT,CASSQAGVGLTDTQYF,TRBV4-1,TRBJ2-3,-,16,-
TGTGCCACCAGCAGAGATCGGCGCTACGAGCAGTACTTC,CATSRDRRYEQYF,TRBV15,TRBJ2-7,once,13,-
TGCGCCAGCAGCTTAGTCGGGGGCGCGAACACTGAAGCTTTCTTT,CASSLVGGANTEAFF,TRBV5-1,TRBJ1-1,-,15,-
TGTGCCAGCAGCTTTTCAGGGGGAACCTCCTACAATGAGCAGTTCTTC,CASSFSGGTSYNEQFF,TRBV7-2,TRBJ2-1,-,16,TRBD1
TGTGCCACCAGCAGAGGCCGTGGTAGGAACACTGAAGCTTTCTTT,CATSRGRGRNTEAFF,TRBV15,TRBJ1-1,-,15,-
TGTGCCAGCAGCCAACTCAGGGGACTAGCGGGAGCTGGCAATGAGCAGTTCTTC,CASSQLRGLAGAGNEQFF,TRBV3-1/TRBV3-2,TRBJ2-1,-,18,TRBD2
TGTGCCAGCAGTTTATTTAGGGTGGATAATTCACCCCTCCACTTT,CASSLFRVDNSPLHF,TRBV27,TRBJ1-6,-,15,-
TGTGCCAGCAGTGAAGAAGGGGGCGATTCCTACGAGCAGTACTTC,CASSEEGGDSYEQYF,TRBV2,TRBJ2-7,-,15,TRBD1
TGTGCCAGCAGCTTTTTAATAGAGAACTATGGCTACACCTTC,CASSFLIENYGYTF,TRBV5-4,TRBJ1-2,once,14,-
TGTGCCAGCAGTCAACAGGGAACCGGGGAGCTGTTTTTT,CASSQQGTGELFF,TRBV7-3,TRBJ2-2,-,13,-
TGTGCCAGCAGTACTCAAGAGACCCAGTACTTC,CASSTQETQYF,TRBV12-3/TRBV12-4,TRBJ2-5,-,11,-
TGTGCCAGCAGCAAATGCAGGACTAGCAATCAGCCCCAGCATTTT,CASSKCRTSNQPQHF,TRBV21-1,TRBJ1-5,-,15,-